One sample yielded the 30 T cell receptor beta chains listed below, sequenced in a study of blood T cell repertoires in COVID-19. The assay was immunoSEQ multiplex PCR, and TCRdb's table has in-frame clones only and misses some. The sample comprises about 400,000 clones, about 88% of which are singletons, and 2.5% to 3% rests with the top ten. Sequenced material: PBMCs or T cells enriched from blood (not recorded which). The source is a woman aged 25 to 39 who had recovered from COVID-19.

This rearrangement joins TRBV5-1 to TRBJ2-5; D remains unclear. The germline V gene encodes CDR1 SGHRS and CDR2 YFSETQ. The CDR3 totals 14 residues. V lost 5 bases and J 5 bases, leaving 16 bases between the germline ends. CDR3 DNA: TGCGCCAGCAGTTTTTTATCTTTACAGGAGACCCAGTACTTC. Encoded protein: CASSFLSLQETQYF.

V usage is TRBV9 and J usage is TRBJ2-1; tentative D call: TRBD1 (6 bases). In germline, CDR1 is SGDLS, CDR2 YYNGEE. The CDR3 is made up of 15 amino acids. With 0 bases removed from V and 5 bases from J, the gap between germline ends came to 12 bases. The CDR3 DNA reads as TGTGCCAGCAGCGTAGGACAGGTTCGACACAATGAGCAGTTCTTC. Encoded protein: CASSVGQVRHNEQFF. Full variable domain (outside the CDR3, taken from reference TRBV9 and TRBJ2-1): DSGVTQTPKHLITATGQRVTLRCSPRSGDLSVYWYQQSLDQGLQFLIQYYNGEERAKGNILERFSAQQFPDLHSELNLSSLELGDSALYFCASSVGQVRHNEQFFGPGTRLTVL.

The CDR3 sequence is CASSQGAAYNSPLHF. The DNA for the CDR3 is TGTGCCAGCAGCCAAGGGGCAGCCTATAATTCACCCCTCCACTTT. The chain carries TRBV3-1 (or the pseudogene TRBV3-2) and TRBJ1-6; D gene unclear. Germline V gene sequence: CDR1 LGHDT, CDR2 YNNKEL (reference sequence). V lost 1 base and J 2 bases, leaving 6 bases between the germline ends. The CDR3 has 15 amino acids.

This chain connects TRBV5-1 to TRBJ2-5; a possible D gene is TRBD1 (5 bases). Trimming left V 4 bases short and J 3 bases short, with 13 bases between. CDR1 is SGHRS and CDR2 is YFSETQ in the germline V gene. The CDR3 contains 14 residues. The DNA of the CDR3 is TGCGCCAGCAGCACACAAGGGGTCGAAGAGACCCAGTACTTC. This encodes CASSTQGVEETQYF.

The V and J genes are TRBV11-2 and TRBJ2-3, with 11 bases identical to TRBD2. In germline, CDR1 is SGHAT, CDR2 FQNNGV. The J segment lost 5 bases and the V segment lost 4 bases, leaving 8 bases of the junction unmatched. The CDR3 runs to 16 residues. CDR3 in DNA: TGTGCCAGCAGCTCAAAAGGCCTAGCGGGGGGAGATACGCAGTATTTT. Its translation is CASSSKGLAGGDTQYF.

This sequence joins TRBV4-1 and TRBJ1-6; D gene ambiguous. CDR3 length equals 14 residues. Trimming took 2 bases from V and 8 from J, leaving 10 bases between them. Germline V gene sequence: CDR1 MGHRA, CDR2 YSYEKL. For the CDR3, the DNA is TGCGCCAGCAGCCAACCCCAGCGGGATTCACCCCTCCACTTT. This translates into CASSQPQRDSPLHF.

Points on this clone: Additional DNA sequences in this sample encode the identical CDR3. V and J are TRBV27 and TRBJ1-1; TRBD1 is a possible D gene (6 bases). CDR1 and CDR2 (germline): MNHEY, SMNVEV (reference sequence). This CDR3 has 15 amino acids. Trimming took off 5 bases at V and 0 bases at J, with 13 bases between the two ends. The CDR3 reads CASSPTGGMNTEAFF. CDR3 nucleotide sequence: TGTGCCAGCAGTCCCACGGGGGGCATGAACACTGAAGCTTTCTTT.

The V call is TRBV6-4, the J call TRBJ1-2, with TRBD1 as a possible D gene (5 bases). V lost 0 bases, J lost 4 bases, and 9 bases lay in between. This CDR3 contains 14 residues. Per germline, CDR1 MRHNA and CDR2 SNTAGT. The CDR3 DNA reads TGTGCCAGCAGTGACTCGTCAGGGCCCTATGGCTACACCTTC. Translation: CASSDSSGPYGYTF.

This sequence joins TRBV3-1 (or the pseudogene TRBV3-2) and TRBJ1-6, with 10 bases matching TRBD1. V lost 1 base, J lost 13 bases, and 7 bases stayed unmatched. This CDR3 is 15 amino acids long. CDR1 is LGHDT and CDR2 is YNNKEL in the germline V gene (reference sequence). CDR3 in DNA: TGTGCCAGCAGCCAAGGAGGACAGGGGGTCTCCCCCCTCCACTTT. Its protein product is CASSQGGQGVSPLHF.

The chain recombines TRBV27 with TRBJ1-2; D is unclear. V was cut by 3 bases and J by 4 bases, with 12 bases left in between. The CDR3 has 14 amino acids. Germline CDR1 reads MNHEY; CDR2 reads SMNVEV (reference sequence). CDR3 residues: CASSFDSRGYGYTF. CDR3 DNA: TGTGCCAGCAGTTTTGATTCCCGGGGCTATGGCTACACCTTC.

This sequence joins TRBV19 and TRBJ1-5, with 10 positions matching TRBD1. Trimming removed 6 bases from V and 3 bases from J; junction bases left unmatched: 2. From germline, CDR1 is LNHDA and CDR2 SQIVND (reference sequence). The CDR3 runs 14 residues. CDR3 region: CASRDRGTNQPQHF. CDR3 in DNA: TGTGCCAGTAGGGACAGGGGGACCAATCAGCCCCAGCATTTT.

The chain joins TRBV7-2 to TRBJ1-2, with a tentative D call TRBD1 (6 bases). CDR3 length equals 13 residues. Between the trimmed V and J ends, which lost 7 bases and 4 bases, there was a span of 13 bases. From germline, CDR1 is SGHTA and CDR2 FQGNSA. The CDR3: CASTAQGFYGYTF. The CDR3 DNA reads TGTGCCAGCACCGCACAGGGTTTCTATGGCTACACCTTC.

The rearrangement links TRBV30 to TRBJ2-7, with D perhaps TRBD1 (6 bases). CDR3 length equals 11 residues. V lost 6 bases, J lost 2 bases, and 8 bases lay in between. Germline V gene data show CDR1 as GTSNPN and CDR2 as SVGIG (reference sequence). The CDR3 region is CACGTTYEQYF. CDR3 nucleotides: TGTGCCTGCGGGACAACCTACGAGCAGTACTTC.

CDR3 nucleotide sequence: TGTGCCAGCAGCCCTAGACAGGGTGGGGGAACTGAAGCTTTCTTT. Translation gives CASSPRQGGGTEAFF. The J gene is TRBJ1-1, the V gene TRBV7-3; 7 bases map to TRBD1. CDR1 and CDR2 from the germline V gene are SGHTA and FQGTGA. Germline trimming cut 5 bases from V and 5 bases from J; bases unmatched to any gene: 11. This CDR3 has 15 amino acids.

This clone was seen just once. The chain is built from TRBV2 and TRBJ1-4, with D tentatively TRBD1 (5 bases). The CDR3 contains 11 residues. V lost 11 bases and J lost 8, with 12 bases in between. CDR1 and CDR2 (germline): SNHLY, FYNNEI. For the CDR3, the DNA is TGTGCCGGGGCGGGGGACGAAAAACTGTTTTTT. Amino acid sequence: CAGAGDEKLFF.

The CDR3 region has the DNA TGTGCCAGCAGCGTAGAGGGCGGGGGGGCCTACAATGAGCAGTTCTTC. Protein product: CASSVEGGGAYNEQFF. The chain is built from TRBV9 and TRBJ2-1, with TRBD2 identical over 9 bases. Per the germline V gene, CDR1 is SGDLS and CDR2 is YYNGEE. CDR3 length: 16 residues. V gave up 0 bases and J gave up 2 bases; unmatched junction bases: 3.

The chain recombines TRBV27 with TRBJ1-4; D remains ambiguous. CDR3 length equals 13 residues. Trimming removed 2 bases from V and 8 bases from J, with 9 bases in between. Germline values: CDR1 MNHEY, CDR2 SMNVEV (reference sequence). This CDR3 is CASSLRVEEKLFF. The CDR3 DNA reads as TGTGCCAGCAGTTTACGGGTAGAGGAAAAACTGTTTTTT.

V gene TRBV27 combines with J gene TRBJ1-2; 9 nucleotides align to TRBD1. The V segment lost 2 bases and the J segment 8 bases; nucleotides outside the gene matches: 6. Germline CDR1 and CDR2: MNHEY and SMNVEV (reference sequence). This CDR3 is 14 amino acids long. As DNA, the CDR3 is TGTGCCAGCAGTTTAGTTCTGGGACAGGGCGGCTACACCTTC. This encodes CASSLVLGQGGYTF.

J is TRBJ2-7 and V is TRBV7-9; tentative D call: TRBD1 (5 bases). Deletions cut 6 bases from V and 4 bases from J, with 10 bases between. CDR3 length: 12 residues. Germline loops: CDR1 SEHNR, CDR2 FQNEAQ (reference sequence). The CDR3, as DNA: TGTGCCAGCAGACAGACAGAATACGAGCAGTACTTC. This sequence encodes CASRQTEYEQYF.

The V gene is TRBV7-9, the J gene TRBJ2-2, with D maybe TRBD1 (7 bases). Germline CDR1 is SEHNR and CDR2 is FQNEAQ (reference sequence). CDR3 length: 13 residues. V was clipped by 4 bases and J by 5 bases, with 8 bases between them. CDR3 amino acids: CASSSGGTGELFF. CDR3 nucleotide sequence: TGTGCCAGCAGCTCAGGGGGGACCGGGGAGCTGTTTTTT.

The genes are TRBV5-1 and TRBJ2-2; the D gene is possibly TRBD1 (5 bases). This CDR3 is built from 17 residues. Trimming took off 0 bases at V and 2 bases at J, with 14 bases between the two ends. Germline V lookup: CDR1 SGHRS, CDR2 YFSETQ. The CDR3 DNA reads TGCGCCAGCAGCTTGGCACTCACAGGCATAAACACCGGGGAGCTGTTTTTT. Protein sequence: CASSLALTGINTGELFF.

The V gene is TRBV19, the J gene TRBJ2-3; D perhaps matches TRBD2 (6 bases). V lost 5 bases and J lost 0, with 12 bases in between. The V gene's germline CDR1 is LNHDA and CDR2 SQIVND (reference sequence). This CDR3 contains 15 residues. CDR3: CASSFRLDSTDTQYF. Here the CDR3 DNA reads TGTGCCAGTAGTTTTCGACTAGATAGCACAGATACGCAGTATTTT.

The chain uses TRBV3-1 (or the pseudogene TRBV3-2) and TRBJ2-1; D call uncertain. Germline lookup yields CDR1 LGHDT and CDR2 YNNKEL (reference sequence). CDR3 size: 15 residues. Trimming removed 1 base from V and 5 bases from J, with 12 bases in between. The CDR3 sequence is CASSQVVSPNNEQFF. CDR3 sequence (DNA): TGTGCCAGCAGCCAAGTAGTAAGCCCGAACAATGAGCAGTTCTTC.

This clone was detected a few times. V usage is TRBV4-2 and J usage is TRBJ1-5, with 7 bases lining up with TRBD1. The germline gives CDR1 LGHNA, CDR2 YNFKEQ. Trimming at V came to 1 base and at J to 2 bases, leaving 8 bases not matched to a gene. The CDR3 is 17 amino acids. The CDR3 DNA follows: TGTGCCAGCAGCCAAGCGACAGGGATGAGCGGCAATCAGCCCCAGCATTTT. Translated: CASSQATGMSGNQPQHF.

The chain carries TRBV6-5 and TRBJ2-7; 7 positions agree with TRBD1. CDR1 is MNHEY and CDR2 is SVGAGI in the germline V gene. This CDR3 has 13 amino acids. After removal of 6 bases from V and 2 bases from J, the junction contained 4 bases not matched to a gene. The CDR3, as DNA: TGTGCCAGCAGCCACAGGGGACCCTACGAGCAGTACTTC. It yields the protein CASSHRGPYEQYF.

The J gene is TRBJ1-2, the V gene TRBV27; D remains unclear. This CDR3 has 19 residues. V lost 1 base to trimming and J lost 6 bases, with 27 bases between them. Germline CDR1 MNHEY, CDR2 SMNVEV (reference sequence). The CDR3 spells CASSLYYKPLKTANNGYTF. CDR3 sequence (DNA): TGTGCCAGCAGTTTATACTACAAGCCCCTAAAGACGGCGAATAATGGCTACACCTTC.

The rearrangement links TRBV5-1 to TRBJ2-2; 11 nucleotides agree with TRBD2. Germline V gives CDR1 SGHRS, CDR2 YFSETQ. The CDR3 contains 16 residues. With V trimmed by 1 base and J by 3 bases, 2 bases remained unmatched. The CDR3 DNA is TGCGCCAGCAGCTTGTCGGGACTAGCGGACACCGGGGAGCTGTTTTTT. Amino acids: CASSLSGLADTGELFF.

This clone has a single count. V is TRBV9 and J is TRBJ1-5; 12 bases match TRBD1. Germline loops: CDR1 SGDLS, CDR2 YYNGEE. The CDR3 length is 15 residues. V trimming: 3 bases; J trimming: 7 bases; junction bases outside the gene matches: 5. CDR3 loop: CASSGGQGAWQPQHF. CDR3 coding DNA: TGTGCCAGCAGCGGGGGACAGGGGGCTTGGCAGCCCCAGCATTTT. Drawing the rest from reference TRBV9 and TRBJ1-5, the complete variable domain is DSGVTQTPKHLITATGQRVTLRCSPRSGDLSVYWYQQSLDQGLQFLIQYYNGEERAKGNILERFSAQQFPDLHSELNLSSLELGDSALYFCASSGGQGAWQPQHFGDGTRLSIL.

The rearrangement uses TRBV4-2 and TRBJ1-4; no clear D. The V and J ends lost 0 bases and 0 bases respectively, with 14 bases between them. The germline V gene has CDR1 LGHNA and CDR2 YNFKEQ. CDR3 length: 18 residues. This CDR3 reads CASSQDPNHGATNEKLFF. CDR3 nucleotides: TGTGCCAGCAGCCAAGATCCCAATCACGGAGCAACTAATGAAAAACTGTTTTTT.

On this clone itself: Other DNA sequences in this sample translate to the same CDR3. The rearrangement links TRBV27 to TRBJ2-7, with 7 bases matching TRBD1. J was trimmed by 7 bases and V by 6 bases; bases with no gene match: 6. CDR3 size: 12 residues. The germline gives CDR1 MNHEY, CDR2 SMNVEV (reference sequence). CDR3 DNA: TGTGCCAGCAGCCAGACAGGGCGGGAGCAGTACTTC. This codes for CASSQTGREQYF.